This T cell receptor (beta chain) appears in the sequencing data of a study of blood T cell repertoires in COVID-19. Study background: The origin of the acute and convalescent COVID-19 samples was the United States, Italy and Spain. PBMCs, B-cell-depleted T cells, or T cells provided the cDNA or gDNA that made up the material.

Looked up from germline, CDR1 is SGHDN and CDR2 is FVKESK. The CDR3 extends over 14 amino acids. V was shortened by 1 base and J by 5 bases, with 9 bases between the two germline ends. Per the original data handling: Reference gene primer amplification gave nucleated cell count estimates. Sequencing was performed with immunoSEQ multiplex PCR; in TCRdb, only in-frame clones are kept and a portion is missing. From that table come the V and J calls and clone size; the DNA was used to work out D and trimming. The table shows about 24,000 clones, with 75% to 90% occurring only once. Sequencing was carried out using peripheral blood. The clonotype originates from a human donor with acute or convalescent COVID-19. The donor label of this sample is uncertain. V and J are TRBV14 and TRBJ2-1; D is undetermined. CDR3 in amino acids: CASSQGIPNNEQFF. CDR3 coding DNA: TGTGCCAGCAGCCAAGGTATTCCTAACAATGAGCAGTTCTTC.